One TCR beta chain is described in this entry. Its antigen is currently unknown. This sample stems from a study of T cell responses to AZD1222 COVID-19 vaccine. General study findings and limits: Donors skewed white British and female; clonal diversity was possibly underestimated. No day 14 peak samples; only post-peak repertoires were characterized.

Here immunoSEQ multiplex PCR was the method, and the copy in TCRdb shows in-frame clones only, minus some. The sample gives fewer than 100,000 clones, roughly 81% of which show up once; about 12% is in the top ten. The CDR3 extends over 16 amino acids. Trimming removed 0 bases from V and 6 bases from J; junction bases left unmatched: 8. Germline V gives CDR1 SEHNR, CDR2 FQNEAQ (reference sequence). This clonotype originated in an adult in good health. The J gene is TRBJ2-5, the V gene TRBV7-9; TRBD1 matches 9 bases. The sequencing used peripheral blood, collected on day 0 of AZD1222 vaccination. The CDR3, as DNA: TGTGCCAGCAGCTTAGCGGCCGGGACAGGGACCAAGACCCAGTACTTC. Encoded protein: CASSLAAGTGTKTQYF.